This is a list of T cell receptor beta chains from one sample in a study of T cell changes during pregnancy in multiple sclerosis. Method: immunoSEQ multiplex PCR; TCRdb's copy keeps in-frame clones and lacks some. The sample yields just over 15,000 clones, about 80% seen once. The source was CD8+ T cells from peripheral blood mononuclear cells, collected after pregnancy. The receptors derive from a female donor in good health, enrolled as a control in a pregnancy study. The CDR3 runs from the conserved cysteine through the conserved F or W. D genes are given only for firm matches. Not every row has a clone size; where given, it reads once, few, many or a size class.

NA | TRBJ2-7 | TRBV5-1 | NA | CASSPRRGAGSYEQYF | TGCGCCAGCAGCCCGAGAAGGGGCGCAGGCTCCTACGAGCAGTACTTC
NA | TRBJ2-4 | TRBV30 | once | CAWSRREVAKNIQYF | TGTGCCTGGAGTCGGAGGGAGGTAGCCAAAAACATTCAGTACTTC
TRBD2 | TRBJ2-7 | TRBV7-3 | NA | CASSWTSGSNEQYF | TGTGCCAGCAGCTGGACTAGCGGGAGTAACGAGCAGTACTTC
NA | TRBJ2-7 | TRBV7-2 | NA | CASSVDWSSYEQYF | TGTGCCAGCAGCGTCGACTGGTCCTCCTACGAGCAGTACTTC
TRBD2 | TRBJ2-5 | TRBV7-6 | NA | CASSSGTSGFQETQYF | TGTGCCAGCAGCTCCGGGACTAGCGGATTCCAAGAGACCCAGTACTTC
NA | TRBJ2-7 | TRBV7-3 | NA | CASSPSWGPYEQYF | TGTGCCAGCAGCCCCTCTTGGGGGCCCTACGAGCAGTACTTC
TRBD2 | TRBJ2-7 | TRBV6-1 | NA | CASSEETSGSYEQYF | TGTGCCAGCAGTGAGGAGACTAGCGGGAGTTACGAGCAGTACTTC
TRBD1 | TRBJ2-7 | TRBV29-1 | NA | CSVVGTGGPYEQYF | TGCAGCGTCGTTGGGACAGGGGGACCCTACGAGCAGTACTTC
NA | TRBJ2-4 | TRBV11-2 | NA | CASNPTMEQHIQYF | TGTGCCAGCAACCCTACCATGGAGCAACACATTCAGTACTTC
NA | TRBJ2-2 | TRBV29-1 | NA | CSVGRANTGELFF | TGCAGCGTTGGCAGGGCGAACACCGGGGAGCTGTTTTTT
NA | TRBJ1-3 | TRBV2 | NA | CASSPGRGNTIYF | TGTGCCAGCAGTCCAGGGAGGGGAAACACCATATATTTT
TRBD1 | TRBJ2-7 | TRBV5-1 | NA | CASSPDREFYEQYF | TGCGCCAGCAGCCCGGACAGGGAATTCTACGAGCAGTACTTC
TRBD1 | TRBJ2-2 | TRBV6-4 | few | CASSDEGAGGTGELFF | TGTGCCAGCAGTGACGAGGGGGCAGGCGGCACCGGGGAGCTGTTTTTT
TRBD2 | TRBJ2-1 | TRBV29-1 | NA | CSVLGTSGSQSSYNEQFF | TGCAGCGTTCTCGGGACTAGCGGGAGTCAAAGCTCCTACAATGAGCAGTTCTTC
TRBD2 | TRBJ2-6 | TRBV7-6 | NA | CASSLEREGPLGANVLTF | TGTGCCAGCAGCTTAGAACGGGAGGGCCCTTTAGGGGCCAACGTCCTGACTTTC
TRBD2 | TRBJ2-1 | TRBV5-6 | NA | CASSGSGLAGAHNEQFF | TGTGCCAGCAGCGGAAGTGGACTAGCGGGGGCCCACAATGAGCAGTTCTTC
TRBD1 | TRBJ2-7 | TRBV4-1 | NA | CASSPETGSSYEQYF | TGCGCCAGCAGCCCCGAGACAGGGAGCTCCTACGAGCAGTACTTC
NA | TRBJ2-2 | TRBV15 | NA | CATSPGSRDTGELFF | TGTGCCACCAGCCCGGGTTCCCGGGACACCGGGGAGCTGTTTTTT
TRBD1 | TRBJ2-5 | TRBV9 | NA | CASSPSGTEETQYF | TGTGCCAGCAGCCCTTCGGGGACAGAAGAGACCCAGTACTTC
TRBD1 | TRBJ1-1 | TRBV7-8 | once | CASSPRQGRNTEAFF | TGTGCCAGCAGCCCCCGACAGGGAAGGAACACTGAAGCTTTCTTT
NA | TRBJ2-4 | TRBV28 | NA | CASSWSREAKNIQYF | TGTGCCAGCAGTTGGTCCCGGGAGGCCAAAAACATTCAGTACTTC
TRBD1 | TRBJ1-1 | TRBV15 | NA | CATSRVTGLVFELMNTEAFF | TGTGCCACCAGCAGAGTGACAGGGCTGGTCTTCGAACTAATGAACACTGAAGCTTTCTTT
TRBD1 | TRBJ2-7 | TRBV13 | NA | CASSPDRGMDEQYF | TGTGCCAGCAGCCCGGACAGGGGAATGGACGAGCAGTACTTC
NA | TRBJ1-2 | TRBV7-3 | NA | CASSDTQFRNVDYGYTF | TGTGCCAGCAGTGATACACAGTTTCGGAACGTCGACTATGGCTACACCTTC
NA | TRBJ1-1 | TRBV12-5 | NA | CASGLTQGTFTEAFF | TGTGCTAGTGGTTTGACACAGGGTACCTTCACTGAAGCTTTCTTT
NA | TRBJ2-7 | TRBV6-1 | NA | CASSEGRGGSVYEQYF | TGTGCCAGCAGTGAAGGTCGAGGAGGTAGCGTGTACGAGCAGTACTTC
NA | TRBJ1-6 | TRBV7-9 | NA | CASSFRQRNSPLHF | TGTGCCAGCAGCTTCCGACAGAGAAATTCACCCCTCCACTTT
TRBD1 | TRBJ1-1 | TRBV7-9 | NA | CASSLTGPRGQGLNTEAFF | TGTGCCAGCAGCTTAACTGGGCCGAGGGGACAGGGACTGAACACTGAAGCTTTCTTT
NA | TRBJ1-5 | TRBV7-2 | NA | CASSLNRWANQPQHF | TGTGCCAGCAGCTTAAATCGGTGGGCCAATCAGCCCCAGCATTTT
NA | TRBJ1-1 | TRBV5-1 | NA | CASSLEGGTEAFF | TGCGCCAGCAGCTTGGAGGGAGGGACTGAAGCTTTCTTT
NA | TRBJ2-7 | TRBV9 | NA | CASSVAFSSYEQYF | TGTGCCAGCAGCGTCGCCTTTAGCTCCTACGAGCAGTACTTC
NA | TRBJ2-2 | TRBV4-3 | NA | CASSHERTVYTGELFF | TGCGCCAGCAGTCACGAGCGGACAGTCTACACCGGGGAGCTGTTTTTT
NA | TRBJ1-1 | TRBV9 | few | CASSVEGQGPTEAFF | TGTGCCAGCAGCGTCGAGGGTCAGGGGCCCACTGAAGCTTTCTTT
TRBD1 | TRBJ1-1 | TRBV6-6 | NA | CASSLKTGVREAFF | TGTGCCAGCAGCCTTAAGACAGGGGTGAGGGAAGCTTTCTTT
NA | TRBJ1-1 | TRBV5-4 | NA | CASSHLFTQGSRTTAEAFF | TGTGCCAGCAGCCACCTTTTCACCCAGGGTTCCCGAACAACCGCTGAAGCTTTCTTT
TRBD2 | TRBJ2-2 | TRBV18 | NA | CASSTPTSANTGELFF | TGTGCCAGCTCAACCCCCACTAGCGCGAACACCGGGGAGCTGTTTTTT
NA | TRBJ2-7 | TRBV6-5 | NA | CASSSQPDSSYEQYF | TGTGCCAGCAGTTCCCAGCCTGACAGCTCCTACGAGCAGTACTTC